This is a list of T cell receptor beta chains from one sample in a study of neurological immune-mediated disorders. One entry per CDR3 protein results from TCRdb running MiXCR on the 5' RACE reads. Here the sample spans 50,000 or so distinct CDR3 sequences, about 3.7% being singletons. The sample consisted of PBMCs. These receptors all come from a man between 35 and 55 years old with multiple sclerosis. Each CDR3 is given with its conserved first and last residue. Fields, in order: J gene, V gene, D gene, clone size, CDR3 protein, CDR3 DNA. D genes are given only for firm matches. Clone size is given for some rows only: seen once, a few or many times, or a class if the clone is expanded.

TRBJ2-1 | TRBV5-1 | NA | many | CASGQGNNEQFF | TGCGCCAGCGGGCAGGGAAACAATGAGCAGTTCTTC
TRBJ1-2 | TRBV28 | TRBD1 | many | CASTDRPSGYTF | TGTGCCAGCACGGACAGGCCGTCGGGCTACACCTTC
TRBJ2-2 | TRBV20-1 | NA | many | CSAIAGGRGTGELFF | TGCAGTGCTATAGCCGGGGGGCGGGGGACCGGGGAGCTGTTTTTT
TRBJ2-7 | TRBV10-3 | TRBD1 | many | CAIRRGQGAYEQYF | TGTGCCATCAGGAGGGGACAGGGGGCCTACGAGCAGTACTTC
TRBJ2-5 | TRBV2 | NA | many | CASRRDHLGETQYF | TGTGCCAGCAGGAGGGACCACCTGGGAGAGACCCAGTACTTC
TRBJ1-2 | TRBV12-3/TRBV12-4 | NA | many | CASSPRTSAVTHGYTF | TGTGCCAGCAGTCCCCGCACGTCGGCGGTCACCCATGGCTACACCTTC
TRBJ2-1 | TRBV15 | TRBD1 | many | CATSRGGTGRNEQFF | TGTGCCACCAGCAGAGGGGGGACAGGGAGGAATGAGCAGTTCTTC
TRBJ2-1 | TRBV5-1 | NA | many | CASSLGGSYNEQFF | TGCGCCAGCAGCTTGGGGGGATCCTACAATGAGCAGTTCTTC
TRBJ2-3 | TRBV5-1 | NA | many | CASSLGRGGTDTQYF | TGCGCCAGCAGCTTGGGTCGGGGTGGCACAGATACGCAGTATTTT
TRBJ2-5 | TRBV3-1 | NA | many | CASSQPPQETQYF | TGTGCCAGCAGTCAACCACCTCAAGAGACCCAGTACTTC
TRBJ2-1 | TRBV20-1 | NA | many | CSARPLQGYNEQFF | TGCAGTGCCAGACCACTCCAGGGGTACAATGAGCAGTTCTTC
TRBJ1-4 | TRBV15 | NA | many | CATSRESAGNNEKLFF | TGTGCCACCAGCAGAGAATCTGCAGGGAATAATGAAAAACTGTTTTTT
TRBJ2-5 | TRBV3-1 | TRBD1 | many | CASSQVGTGGETQYF | TGTGCCAGCAGCCAAGTCGGGACAGGGGGAGAGACCCAGTACTTC
TRBJ2-1 | TRBV5-1 | NA | many | CASSLGQEYNEQFF | TGCGCCAGCAGCTTGGGACAGGAATACAATGAGCAGTTCTTC
TRBJ2-3 | TRBV6-6 | TRBD2 | many | CASSYGTSDTDTQYF | TGTGCCAGCAGTTACGGGACTAGCGACACAGATACGCAGTATTTT
TRBJ1-1 | TRBV5-4 | TRBD1 | many | CASSLAKQGMWTEAFF | TGTGCCAGCAGCTTGGCCAAACAGGGGATGTGGACTGAAGCTTTCTTT
TRBJ1-1 | TRBV20-1 | TRBD1 | many | CSATSPGTGNTEAFF | TGCAGTGCGACGTCCCCCGGGACAGGGAACACTGAAGCTTTCTTT
TRBJ2-7 | TRBV9 | TRBD1 | many | CASSPMTGASYEQYF | TGTGCCAGCAGCCCGATGACAGGGGCCTCCTACGAGCAGTACTTC
TRBJ2-5 | TRBV5-1 | TRBD2 | many | CASSPGTSANSAAQYF | TGCGCCAGCAGCCCAGGGACTAGCGCCAACTCGGCGGCCCAGTACTTC
TRBJ1-6 | TRBV7-3 | TRBD1 | many | CASSSGQGKPLHF | TGTGCCAGCAGCTCCGGACAGGGGAAACCCCTCCACTTT
TRBJ1-5 | TRBV28 | NA | many | CASSFGSGNQPQHF | TGTGCCAGCAGTTTTGGGTCAGGGAATCAGCCCCAGCATTTT
TRBJ2-2 | TRBV29-1 | NA | many | CSAEDSWSTGELFF | TGCAGCGCAGAAGACAGTTGGAGCACCGGGGAGCTGTTTTTT
TRBJ1-1 | TRBV20-1 | NA | many | CSASQAGGVAEAFF | TGCAGTGCTAGTCAGGCGGGGGGGGTAGCTGAAGCTTTCTTT
TRBJ2-7 | TRBV5-1 | NA | many | CASRAGYEQYF | TGCGCCAGCAGGGCGGGCTACGAGCAGTACTTC
TRBJ1-6 | TRBV9 | NA | many | CASSTEGQGNSPLHF | TGTGCCAGCAGCACGGAGGGGCAGGGGAATTCACCCCTCCACTTT
TRBJ1-3 | TRBV5-5 | NA | many | CASSLSDRTSGNTIYF | TGTGCCAGCAGCTTAAGTGACCGGACCTCTGGAAACACCATATATTTT
TRBJ1-1 | TRBV5-1 | NA | many | CASSLGTLNTEAFF | TGCGCCAGCAGCTTGGGGACACTGAACACTGAAGCTTTCTTT
TRBJ2-5 | TRBV7-9 | NA | many | CASSLGTEEETQYF | TGTGCCAGCAGCTTAGGGACAGAAGAAGAGACCCAGTACTTC
TRBJ1-2 | TRBV30 | NA | many | CAWGSSYYGYTF | TGTGCCTGGGGATCCAGTTACTATGGCTACACCTTC
TRBJ1-1 | TRBV5-1 | NA | many | CASSLVGGEGAFF | TGCGCCAGCAGCTTGGTCGGGGGCGAGGGGGCTTTCTTT
TRBJ2-2 | TRBV15 | NA | many | CATSRVLGRGGTGELFF | TGTGCCACCAGCAGAGTGTTGGGCAGGGGGGGCACCGGGGAGCTGTTTTTT
TRBJ2-7 | TRBV12-3/TRBV12-4 | TRBD1 | many | CASSSYRTGTYEQYF | TGTGCCAGCAGTTCATACCGGACAGGGACCTACGAGCAGTACTTC
TRBJ1-1 | TRBV12-3/TRBV12-4 | NA | many | CASRRGLEAFF | TGTGCCAGCAGGCGGGGCCTTGAAGCTTTCTTT
TRBJ2-7 | TRBV6-5 | TRBD1 | NA | CASSYGDRDYEQYF | TGTGCCAGCAGTTATGGGGACAGGGACTACGAGCAGTACTTC
TRBJ1-4 | TRBV20-1 | NA | many | CSATPPQESNRKLFF | TGCAGTGCTACGCCCCCCCAGGAGAGTAATAGGAAACTGTTTTTT
TRBJ2-1 | TRBV20-1 | NA | many | CSAGYNEQFF | TGCAGTGCTGGCTACAATGAGCAGTTCTTC
TRBJ1-2 | TRBV25-1 | NA | many | CASSELGSGDYGYTF | TGTGCCAGCAGTGAATTGGGCAGTGGAGACTATGGCTACACCTTC
TRBJ2-7 | TRBV5-1 | NA | many | CASSLEFGVKTYEQYF | TGCGCCAGCAGCTTGGAATTCGGCGTCAAAACCTACGAGCAGTACTTC
TRBJ2-1 | TRBV5-1 | NA | many | CASREQSSYNEQFF | TGCGCCAGCAGAGAACAGAGCTCCTACAATGAGCAGTTCTTC
TRBJ1-5 | TRBV20-1 | NA | few | CSASRQSDNQPQHF | TGCAGTGCTAGTAGACAGTCAGACAATCAGCCCCAGCATTTT
TRBJ2-5 | TRBV6-6 | TRBD2 | many | CASSYIAGGRSQETQYF | TGTGCCAGCAGTTATATAGCGGGGGGCCGGAGTCAAGAGACCCAGTACTTC
TRBJ1-2 | TRBV7-2 | TRBD1 | many | CASSSTGGGYGYTF | TGTGCCAGCAGCTCGACAGGGGGAGGCTATGGCTACACCTTC
TRBJ2-7 | TRBV4-1 | NA | many | CASSRAGRLSYEQYF | TGCGCCAGCAGCCGGGCAGGGCGTCTCTCCTACGAGCAGTACTTC
TRBJ1-2 | TRBV28 | NA | many | CASDSGQGGNYGYTF | TGTGCCAGCGATTCGGGTCAGGGTGGAAACTATGGCTACACCTTC
TRBJ1-1 | TRBV7-3 | NA | many | CASSITGGSNTEAFF | TGTGCCAGCAGCATAACGGGGGGGTCGAACACTGAAGCTTTCTTT
TRBJ1-1 | TRBV7-2 | TRBD1 | many | CASSTKAGRDRGLRENTEAFF | TGTGCCAGCAGCACAAAGGCTGGTAGGGACAGGGGGCTCCGGGAGAACACTGAAGCTTTCTTT
TRBJ2-5 | TRBV7-9 | TRBD1 | many | CASSFPRDRGQETQYF | TGTGCCAGCAGCTTCCCCCGGGACAGGGGACAAGAGACCCAGTACTTC
TRBJ2-2 | TRBV12-3/TRBV12-4 | NA | many | CASSFGVTGELFF | TGTGCCAGCAGTTTTGGGGTCACCGGGGAGCTGTTTTTT
TRBJ1-3 | TRBV6-5 | TRBD1 | few | CASSYSPTGINTIYF | TGTGCCAGCAGTTACTCGCCGACAGGGATAAACACCATATATTTT
TRBJ2-2 | TRBV5-6 | NA | many | CASNRYGSGELFF | TGTGCCAGCAACCGCTATGGGTCCGGGGAGCTGTTTTTT